Presented here are 5 T cell receptor beta chains from one specimen sequenced in a study of PD-L1 blockade in urothelial cancer. The assay was immunoSEQ multiplex PCR, and TCRdb's table has in-frame clones only and misses some. The repertoire consists of approximately 110,000 clones, with about 85% occurring once and the leading ten covering about 2.2%. The sequenced sample was PBMCs, obtained around atezolizumab (anti-PD-L1) treatment. Every receptor here comes from a man aged 50 to 59 with urothelial cancer.

The CDR3 is CASSPAVVLSKDYEQYF. In DNA, the CDR3 is TGTGCCAGTAGTCCGGCGGTGGTTTTATCTAAGGACTACGAGCAGTACTTC. The rearrangement joins TRBV19 to TRBJ2-7; D is ambiguous. The germline CDR1 and CDR2 sequences are LNHDA and SQIVND (reference sequence). V was shortened by 5 bases and J by 3 bases, with 23 bases between the two germline ends. CDR3 length equals 17 residues.

The V gene is TRBV11-1, the J gene TRBJ2-7, with 10 bases identical to TRBD2. Germline CDR1 is SGHAT and CDR2 is FQDESV (reference sequence). The CDR3 sequence is 13 residues long. With V trimmed by 8 bases and J by 3 bases, 4 bases remained unmatched. This CDR3 is CASERTSGYEQYF. CDR3 sequence (DNA): TGTGCCAGCGAACGGACTAGCGGCTACGAGCAGTACTTC. The full variable domain, in which reference TRBV11-1 and TRBJ2-7 provide the parts outside the CDR3, is EAEVAQSPRYKITEKSQAVAFWCDPISGHATLYWYRQILGQGPELLVQFQDESVVDDSQLPKDRFSAERLKGVDSTLKIQPAELGDSAMYLCASERTSGYEQYFGPGTRLTVT.

This chain connects TRBV5-1 to TRBJ2-6; the D gene is possibly TRBD1 (5 bases). The V gene's germline CDR1 is SGHRS and CDR2 YFSETQ. Trimming removed 0 bases from V and 2 bases from J, with 9 bases in between. This CDR3 is built from 16 residues. CDR3 DNA sequence: TGCGCCAGCAGCTTGGGTGAGACAGCTGGGGCCAACGTCCTGACTTTC. Translating it yields CASSLGETAGANVLTF.

The V and J genes are TRBV9 and TRBJ2-2, with D possibly being TRBD2 (6 bases). In germline, CDR1 is SGDLS, CDR2 YYNGEE. Trimming cost V 2 bases and J 4 bases, with 21 bases left between them. The CDR3 length is 18 residues. CDR3 bases: TGTGCCAGCAGCGTCCGGGACTCCCATCGGAGGGGCACCGGGGAGCTGTTTTTT. As protein: CASSVRDSHRRGTGELFF.

This chain joins TRBV30 and TRBJ1-6; TRBD1 aligns across 11 bases. J gave up 7 bases and V 4 bases, and 3 bases lay outside the gene matches. Germline V lookup: CDR1 GTSNPN, CDR2 SVGIG (reference sequence). The CDR3 is 14 amino acids. In DNA form, the CDR3 reads TGTGCCTGGAACGGACAGGGGGCGAATTCACCCCTCCACTTT. Amino acids: CAWNGQGANSPLHF.